The following is a T cell receptor beta chain sequence with its context. This sample was taken from a study of technical replicates of blood from a few donors. Measured with immunoSEQ multiplex PCR; TCRdb has only the in-frame clones, and not every one. The sample has about 70,000 clones; 95% to 97% are singletons. J gave up 5 bases and V 1 base, and 9 bases lay outside the gene matches. The CDR3 totals 18 residues. Germline V gene sequence: CDR1 MGHRA, CDR2 YSYEKL. Sequenced material: T cells isolated from PBMCs. The J gene is TRBJ2-1, the V gene TRBV4-1, with TRBD2 identical over 12 bases. The clonotype comes from a human donor in good health. CDR3: CASSQVRPPSGGDNEQFF. The CDR3 DNA reads as TGCGCCAGCAGCCAAGTAAGGCCCCCTAGCGGGGGGGACAATGAGCAGTTCTTC.